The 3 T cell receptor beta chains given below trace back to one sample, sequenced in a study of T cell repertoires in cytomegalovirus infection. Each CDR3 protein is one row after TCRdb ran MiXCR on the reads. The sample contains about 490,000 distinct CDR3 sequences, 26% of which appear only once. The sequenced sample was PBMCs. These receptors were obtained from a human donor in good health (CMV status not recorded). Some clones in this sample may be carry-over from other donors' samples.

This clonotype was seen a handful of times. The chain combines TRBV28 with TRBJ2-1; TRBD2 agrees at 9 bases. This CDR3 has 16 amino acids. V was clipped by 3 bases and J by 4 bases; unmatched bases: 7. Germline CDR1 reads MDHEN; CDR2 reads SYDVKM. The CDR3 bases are TGTGCCAGCAGTTTCGGGGCTAGCGGGATGTACAATGAGCAGTTCTTC. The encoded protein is CASSFGASGMYNEQFF.

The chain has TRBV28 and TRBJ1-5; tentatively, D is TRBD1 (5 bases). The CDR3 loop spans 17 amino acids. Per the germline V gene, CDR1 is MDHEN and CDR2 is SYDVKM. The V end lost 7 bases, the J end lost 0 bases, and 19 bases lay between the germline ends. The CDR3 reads CASITPGGGNSNQPQHF. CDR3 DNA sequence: TGTGCCAGCATCACCCCGGGGGGAGGGAATAGCAATCAGCCCCAGCATTTT.

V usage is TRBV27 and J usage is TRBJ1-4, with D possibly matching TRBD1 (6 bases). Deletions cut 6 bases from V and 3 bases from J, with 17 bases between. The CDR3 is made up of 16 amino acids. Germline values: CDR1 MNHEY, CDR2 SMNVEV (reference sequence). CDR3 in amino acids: CASSQSMDSPNEKLFF. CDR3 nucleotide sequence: TGTGCCAGCAGCCAGAGTATGGACAGTCCTAATGAAAAACTGTTTTTT.